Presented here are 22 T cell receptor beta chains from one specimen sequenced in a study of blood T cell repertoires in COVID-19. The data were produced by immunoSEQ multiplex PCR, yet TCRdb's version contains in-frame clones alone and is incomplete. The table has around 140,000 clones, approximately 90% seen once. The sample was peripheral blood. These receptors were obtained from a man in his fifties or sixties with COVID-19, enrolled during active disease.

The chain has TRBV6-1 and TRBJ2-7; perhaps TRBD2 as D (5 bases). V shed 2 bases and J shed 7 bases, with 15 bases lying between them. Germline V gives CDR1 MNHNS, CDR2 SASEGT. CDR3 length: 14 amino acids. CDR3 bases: TGTGCCAGCAGTGAATCTTTTGGGCGGGCGGAGCAGTACTTC. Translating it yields CASSESFGRAEQYF.

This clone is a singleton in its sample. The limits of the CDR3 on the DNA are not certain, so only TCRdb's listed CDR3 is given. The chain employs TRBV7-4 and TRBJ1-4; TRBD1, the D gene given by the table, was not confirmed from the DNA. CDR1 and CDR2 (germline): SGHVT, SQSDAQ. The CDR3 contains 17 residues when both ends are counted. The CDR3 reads CASSPVRVGQGGKNCFF.

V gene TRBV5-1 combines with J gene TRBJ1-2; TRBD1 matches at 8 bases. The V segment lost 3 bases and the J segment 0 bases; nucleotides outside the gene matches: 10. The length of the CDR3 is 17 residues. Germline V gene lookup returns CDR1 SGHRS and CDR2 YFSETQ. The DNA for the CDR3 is TGCGCCAGCAGCTATGGATGGGGACAGGCTACTAACTATGGCTACACCTTC. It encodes CASSYGWGQATNYGYTF.

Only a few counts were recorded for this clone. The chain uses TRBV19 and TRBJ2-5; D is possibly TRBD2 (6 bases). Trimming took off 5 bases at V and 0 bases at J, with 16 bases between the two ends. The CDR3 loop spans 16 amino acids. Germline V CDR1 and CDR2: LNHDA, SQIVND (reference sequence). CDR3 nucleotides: TGTGCCAGTAGTCGCCCGGACTACCCCTACCAAGAGACCCAGTACTTC. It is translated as CASSRPDYPYQETQYF. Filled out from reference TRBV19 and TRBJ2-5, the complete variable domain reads DGGITQSPKYLFRKEGQNVTLSCEQNLNHDAMYWYRQDPGQGLRLIYYSQIVNDFQKGDIAEGYSVSREKKESFPLTVTSAQKNPTAFYLCASSRPDYPYQETQYFGPGTRLLVL.

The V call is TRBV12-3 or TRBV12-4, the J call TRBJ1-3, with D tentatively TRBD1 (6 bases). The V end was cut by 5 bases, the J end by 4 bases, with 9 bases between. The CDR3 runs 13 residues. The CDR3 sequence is CASSLDRGNTIYF. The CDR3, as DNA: TGTGCCAGCAGTCTAGACAGGGGAAACACCATATATTTT.

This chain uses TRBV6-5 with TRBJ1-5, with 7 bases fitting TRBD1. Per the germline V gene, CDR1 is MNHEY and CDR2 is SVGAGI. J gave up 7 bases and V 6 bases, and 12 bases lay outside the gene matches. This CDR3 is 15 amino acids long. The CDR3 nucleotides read TGTGCCAGCAGGGACCAAGGGGGCCTTCTGCAGCCCCAGCATTTT. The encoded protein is CASRDQGGLLQPQHF.

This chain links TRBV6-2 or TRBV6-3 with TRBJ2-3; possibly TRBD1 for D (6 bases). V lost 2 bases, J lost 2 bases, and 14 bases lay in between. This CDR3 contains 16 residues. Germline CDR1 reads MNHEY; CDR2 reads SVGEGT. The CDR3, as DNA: TGTGCCAGCAGTTACGTACAGGGTGATTCCACAGATACGCAGTATTTT. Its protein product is CASSYVQGDSTDTQYF.

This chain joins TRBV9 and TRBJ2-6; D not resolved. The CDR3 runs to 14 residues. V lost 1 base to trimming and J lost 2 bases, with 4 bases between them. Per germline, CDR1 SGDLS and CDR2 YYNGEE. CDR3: CASSVTAGANVLTF. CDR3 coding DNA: TGTGCCAGCAGCGTAACAGCTGGGGCCAACGTCCTGACTTTC.

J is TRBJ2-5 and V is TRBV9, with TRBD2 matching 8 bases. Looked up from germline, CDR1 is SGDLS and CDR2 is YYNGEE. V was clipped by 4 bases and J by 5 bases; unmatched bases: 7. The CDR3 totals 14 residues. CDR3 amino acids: CASSPARGGETQYF. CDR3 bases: TGTGCCAGCAGCCCCGCCCGGGGGGGGGAGACCCAGTACTTC.

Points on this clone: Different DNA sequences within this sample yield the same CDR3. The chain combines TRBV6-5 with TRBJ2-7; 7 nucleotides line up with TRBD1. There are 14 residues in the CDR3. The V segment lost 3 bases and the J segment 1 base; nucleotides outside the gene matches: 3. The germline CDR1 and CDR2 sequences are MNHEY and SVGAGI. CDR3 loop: CASSYRDSSYEQYF. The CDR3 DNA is TGTGCCAGCAGTTATAGGGACAGTTCCTACGAGCAGTACTTC.

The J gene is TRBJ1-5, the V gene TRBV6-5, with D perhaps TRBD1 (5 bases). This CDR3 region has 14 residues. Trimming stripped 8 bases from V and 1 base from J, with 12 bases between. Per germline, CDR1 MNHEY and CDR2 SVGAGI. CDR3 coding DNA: TGTGCCAGCTCGGGGGGGATCAGCAATCAGCCCCAGCATTTT. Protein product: CASSGGISNQPQHF.

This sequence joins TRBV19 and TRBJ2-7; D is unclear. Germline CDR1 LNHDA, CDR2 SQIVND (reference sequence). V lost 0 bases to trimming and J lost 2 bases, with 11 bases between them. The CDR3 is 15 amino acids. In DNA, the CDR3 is TGTGCCAGTAGTATAGATCGGAGCGACCCCTACGAGCAGTACTTC. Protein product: CASSIDRSDPYEQYF.

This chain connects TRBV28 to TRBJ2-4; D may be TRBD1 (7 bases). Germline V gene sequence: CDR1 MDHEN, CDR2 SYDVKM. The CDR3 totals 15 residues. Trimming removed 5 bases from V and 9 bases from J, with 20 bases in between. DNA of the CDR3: TGTGCCAGCAGTCCTCCACGGCAGGGGGGTGGCATTCAGTACTTC. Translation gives CASSPPRQGGGIQYF. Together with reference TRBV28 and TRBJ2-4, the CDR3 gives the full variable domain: DVKVTQSSRYLVKRTGEKVFLECVQDMDHENMFWYRQDPGLGLRLIYFSYDVKMKEKGDIPEGYSVSREKKERFSLILESASTNQTSMYLCASSPPRQGGGIQYFGAGTRLSVL.

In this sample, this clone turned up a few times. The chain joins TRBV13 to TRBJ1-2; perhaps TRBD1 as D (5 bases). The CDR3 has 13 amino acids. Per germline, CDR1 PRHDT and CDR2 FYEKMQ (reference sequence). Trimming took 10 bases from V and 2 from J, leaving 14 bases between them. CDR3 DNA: TGTGCCACTACCGACGGGGGAAACTATGGCTACACCTTC. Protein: CATTDGGNYGYTF.

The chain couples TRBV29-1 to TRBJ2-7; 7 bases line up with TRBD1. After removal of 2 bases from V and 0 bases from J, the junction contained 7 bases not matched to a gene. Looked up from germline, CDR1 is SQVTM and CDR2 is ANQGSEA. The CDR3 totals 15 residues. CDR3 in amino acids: CSVESGQDTSYEQYF. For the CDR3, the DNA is TGCAGCGTTGAAAGTGGACAGGACACCTCCTACGAGCAGTACTTC.

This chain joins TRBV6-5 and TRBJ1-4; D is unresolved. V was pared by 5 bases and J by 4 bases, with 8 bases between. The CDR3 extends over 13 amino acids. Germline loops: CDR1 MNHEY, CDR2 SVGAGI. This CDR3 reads CASSTAINEKLFF. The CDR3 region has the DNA TGTGCCAGCAGTACCGCGATTAATGAAAAACTGTTTTTT.

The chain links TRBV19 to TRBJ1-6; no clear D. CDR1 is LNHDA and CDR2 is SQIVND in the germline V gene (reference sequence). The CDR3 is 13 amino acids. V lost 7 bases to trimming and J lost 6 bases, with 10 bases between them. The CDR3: CASTAGGNSPLHF. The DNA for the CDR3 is TGTGCCAGTACGGCAGGAGGTAATTCACCCCTCCACTTT.

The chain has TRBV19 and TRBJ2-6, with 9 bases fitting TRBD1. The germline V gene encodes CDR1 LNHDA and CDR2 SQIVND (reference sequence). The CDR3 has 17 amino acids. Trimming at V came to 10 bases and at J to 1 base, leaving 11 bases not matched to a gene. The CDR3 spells CATATGGISSGANVLTF. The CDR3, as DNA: TGTGCCACTGCAACAGGGGGCATTAGTTCTGGGGCCAACGTCCTGACTTTC.

Here the CDR3 DNA reads TGTGCCAGCAGGACTAGCGGGGGCCCCGGTGGGTACGAGCAGTACTTC. Protein sequence: CASRTSGGPGGYEQYF. V is TRBV5-4 and J is TRBJ2-7; 12 bases are a match to TRBD2. V lost 5 bases, J lost 4 bases, and 10 bases stayed unmatched. Germline-derived CDR1 and CDR2 are SGHNT and YYREEE (reference sequence). This CDR3 region has 16 residues.

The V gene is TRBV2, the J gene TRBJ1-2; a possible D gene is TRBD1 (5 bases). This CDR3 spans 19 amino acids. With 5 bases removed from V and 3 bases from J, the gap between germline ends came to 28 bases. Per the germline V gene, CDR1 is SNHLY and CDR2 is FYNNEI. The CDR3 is CASSIRRGETNSLHYGYTF. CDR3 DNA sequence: TGTGCCAGCAGTATTAGGCGGGGGGAAACAAATTCCCTTCACTATGGCTACACCTTC.

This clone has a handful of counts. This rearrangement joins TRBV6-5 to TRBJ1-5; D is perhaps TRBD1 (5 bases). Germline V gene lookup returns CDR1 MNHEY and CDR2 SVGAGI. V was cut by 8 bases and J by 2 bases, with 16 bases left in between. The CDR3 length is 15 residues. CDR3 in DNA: TGTGCCAGCGGCCTGGAGGGGTCGGGCAATCAGCCCCAGCATTTT. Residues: CASGLEGSGNQPQHF.

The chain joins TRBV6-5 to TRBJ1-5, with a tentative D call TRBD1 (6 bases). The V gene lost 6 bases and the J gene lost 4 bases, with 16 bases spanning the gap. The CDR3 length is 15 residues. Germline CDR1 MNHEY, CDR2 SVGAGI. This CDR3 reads CASRATGTRNQPQHF. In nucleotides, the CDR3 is TGTGCCAGCAGAGCCACCGGGACAAGGAATCAGCCCCAGCATTTT.